Each of the 10 T cell receptor beta chains below was sequenced from the same sample in a study of blood T cell repertoires in COVID-19 (dated by TCRdb to about 2020). Library creation used the immunoSEQ multiplex PCR assay. Held by TCRdb, this immuneACCESS table contains in-frame sequences only and omits some clones. Under half of the omission traces to an unresolved V gene where checked; the cause of the rest is unknown. The sample table contains some 220,000 clones; only one count was recorded for about 90% of them. The ten largest clonotypes hold approximately 3.1% of the sample. The specimen sequenced was PBMCs or T cells enriched from blood (not recorded which). These TCRs come from a woman aged 45-65 years in a cohort exposed to, infected with or recovered from COVID-19 (not recorded which).

This sequence joins TRBV9 and TRBJ2-5, with D possibly matching TRBD2 (6 bases). Germline V lookup: CDR1 SGDLS, CDR2 YYNGEE. With 0 bases removed from V and 2 bases from J, the gap between germline ends came to 14 bases. The CDR3 is 16 residues long. CDR3 sequence reads: CASSVGILAGQETQYF. The CDR3 nucleotides read TGTGCCAGCAGCGTAGGGATTTTGGCGGGGCAAGAGACCCAGTACTTC.

The J gene is TRBJ1-5, the V gene TRBV30, with D perhaps matching TRBD1 (5 bases). CDR1 is GTSNPN, CDR2 SVGIG, per germline (reference sequence). This CDR3 spans 16 amino acids. The V gene lost 3 bases and the J gene lost 0 bases, with 15 bases spanning the gap. The CDR3 nucleotides read TGTGCCTGGAGCGCCACCGAACAGGCTAGCAATCAGCCCCAGCATTTT. Protein product: CAWSATEQASNQPQHF.

This chain joins TRBV30 and TRBJ1-5, with D possibly TRBD1 on 6 matching bases. This CDR3 spans 14 amino acids. Germline CDR1 reads GTSNPN; CDR2 reads SVGIG (reference sequence). Trimming cost V 2 bases and J 1 base, with 9 bases left between them. In DNA form, the CDR3 reads TGTGCCTGGAGTCCTCAGGGGAGCAATCAGCCCCAGCATTTT. Translating gives CAWSPQGSNQPQHF.

This clone was recorded once. The chain joins TRBV3-1 (or the pseudogene TRBV3-2) to TRBJ2-4; D perhaps matches TRBD2 (5 bases). Per the germline V gene, CDR1 is LGHDT and CDR2 is YNNKEL (reference sequence). This CDR3 has 13 amino acids. With 0 bases removed from V and 10 bases from J, the gap between germline ends came to 10 bases. The CDR3 reads CASSQDRRTIQYF. CDR3 in DNA: TGTGCCAGCAGCCAAGATCGGAGGACTATTCAGTACTTC.

The chain employs TRBV18 and TRBJ2-7, with D maybe TRBD1 (5 bases). V lost 3 bases and J 0 bases, leaving 12 bases between the germline ends. From germline, CDR1 is KGHSH and CDR2 LQKENI. The CDR3 has 15 amino acids. The CDR3 DNA is TGTGCCAGCTCACCCCGGGTAGACAGCTCCTACGAGCAGTACTTC. As protein: CASSPRVDSSYEQYF.

The chain couples TRBV19 to TRBJ1-2, with a possible D match to TRBD1 (5 bases). The CDR3 contains 15 residues. Germline assignment: CDR1 LNHDA and CDR2 SQIVND (reference sequence). Trimming cost V 4 bases and J 3 bases, with 15 bases left between them. CDR3 in amino acids: CASSSPPAGYYGYTF. CDR3 nucleotides: TGTGCCAGTAGTAGTCCCCCGGCAGGGTACTATGGCTACACCTTC.

The chain uses TRBV2 and TRBJ2-1; 14 bases match TRBD2. This CDR3 has 21 amino acids. The V gene end was trimmed by 1 base and the J gene end by 2 bases; junction bases not matched to a gene: 13. Germline assignment: CDR1 SNHLY and CDR2 FYNNEI. CDR3 protein: CASSEGYGLAGGIPTYNEQFF. CDR3 DNA sequence: TGTGCCAGCAGTGAAGGCTACGGACTAGCGGGGGGAATCCCGACCTACAATGAGCAGTTCTTC.

This chain links TRBV4-2 with TRBJ2-5, with 11 bases matching TRBD2. Germline V gene data show CDR1 as LGHNA and CDR2 as YNFKEQ. The CDR3 loop spans 16 amino acids. V dropped 3 bases and J dropped 2; count of bases not matched to a gene: 5. CDR3: CASSQVAGGQQETQYF. CDR3 nucleotides: TGTGCCAGCAGCCAGGTAGCGGGGGGGCAGCAAGAGACCCAGTACTTC.

This chain uses TRBV2 with TRBJ1-6, with 7 bases fitting TRBD1. This CDR3 region has 13 residues. The V and J ends lost 8 bases and 9 bases, in that order; junction bases with no gene match: 7. Germline V gene data show CDR1 as SNHLY and CDR2 as FYNNEI. Here the CDR3 DNA reads TGTGCCAGCGATCCGGGACAGCTTTCACCCCTCCACTTT. Protein sequence: CASDPGQLSPLHF.

This clone occurred a few times. The gene calls are TRBV3-1 (or the pseudogene TRBV3-2) and TRBJ1-5; D might be TRBD1 (5 bases). V gave up 4 bases and J gave up 10 bases, with 11 bases separating them. The CDR3 contains 12 residues. The germline CDR1 and CDR2 sequences are LGHDT and YNNKEL (reference sequence). In nucleotides, the CDR3 is TGTGCCAGCAGCCGGGGGGGATCACCCCAGCATTTT. It yields the protein CASSRGGSPQHF.